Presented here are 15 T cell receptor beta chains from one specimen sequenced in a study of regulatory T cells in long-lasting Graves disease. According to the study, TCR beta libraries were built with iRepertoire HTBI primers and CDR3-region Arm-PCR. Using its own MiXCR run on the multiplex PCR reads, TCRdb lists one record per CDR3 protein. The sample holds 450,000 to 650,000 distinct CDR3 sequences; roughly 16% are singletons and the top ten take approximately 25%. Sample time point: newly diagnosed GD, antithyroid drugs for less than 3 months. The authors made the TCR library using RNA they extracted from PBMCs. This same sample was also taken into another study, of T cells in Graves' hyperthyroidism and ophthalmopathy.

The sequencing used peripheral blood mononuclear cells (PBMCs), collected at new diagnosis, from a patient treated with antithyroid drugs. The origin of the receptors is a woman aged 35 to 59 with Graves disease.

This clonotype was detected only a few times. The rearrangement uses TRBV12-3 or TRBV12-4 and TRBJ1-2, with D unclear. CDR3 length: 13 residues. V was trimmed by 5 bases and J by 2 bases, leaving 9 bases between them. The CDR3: CASSEVVNYGYTF. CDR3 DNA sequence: TGTGCCAGCAGTGAAGTCGTGAACTATGGCTACACCTTC.

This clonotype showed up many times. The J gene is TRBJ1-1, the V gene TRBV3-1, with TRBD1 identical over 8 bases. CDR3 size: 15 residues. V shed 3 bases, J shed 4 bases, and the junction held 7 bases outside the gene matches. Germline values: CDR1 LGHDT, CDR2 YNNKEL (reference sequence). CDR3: CASSHYRGSPTEAFF. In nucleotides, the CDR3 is TGTGCCAGCAGCCATTACAGGGGGAGTCCCACTGAAGCTTTCTTT.

The CDR3 DNA reads TGCGCCAGCAGCCAATGGGGAAGTAGACAGCCCCAGCATTTT. The encoded protein is CASSQWGSRQPQHF. The chain links TRBV4-1 to TRBJ1-5; D unresolved. Germline-derived CDR1 and CDR2 are MGHRA and YSYEKL. V lost 2 bases and J lost 7, with 12 bases in between. The CDR3 is made up of 14 amino acids.

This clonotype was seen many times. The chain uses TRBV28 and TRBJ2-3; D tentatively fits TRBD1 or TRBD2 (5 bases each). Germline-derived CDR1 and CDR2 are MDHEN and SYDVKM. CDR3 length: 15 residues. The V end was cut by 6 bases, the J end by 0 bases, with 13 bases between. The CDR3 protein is CASRPGTYSTDTQYF. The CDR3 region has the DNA TGTGCCAGCAGGCCTGGGACGTATAGCACAGATACGCAGTATTTT.

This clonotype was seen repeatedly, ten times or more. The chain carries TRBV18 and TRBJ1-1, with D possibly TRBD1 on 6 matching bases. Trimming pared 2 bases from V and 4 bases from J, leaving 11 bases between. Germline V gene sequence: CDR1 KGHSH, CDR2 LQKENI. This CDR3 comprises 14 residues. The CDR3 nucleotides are TGTGCCAGCTCACCAACTGGGGGCGGCACTGAAGCTTTCTTT. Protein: CASSPTGGGTEAFF.

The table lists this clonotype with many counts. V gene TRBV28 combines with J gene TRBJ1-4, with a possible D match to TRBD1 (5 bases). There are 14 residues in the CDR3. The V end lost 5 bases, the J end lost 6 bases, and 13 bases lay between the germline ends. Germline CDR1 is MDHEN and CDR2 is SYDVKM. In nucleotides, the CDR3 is TGTGCCAGCAGTACGTCCAGGGAAGATGAAAAACTGTTTTTT. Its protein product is CASSTSREDEKLFF.

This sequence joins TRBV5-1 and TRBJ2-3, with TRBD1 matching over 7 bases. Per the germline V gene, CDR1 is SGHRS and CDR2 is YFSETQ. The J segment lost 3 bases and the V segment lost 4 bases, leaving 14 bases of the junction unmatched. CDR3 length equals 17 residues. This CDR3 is CASSAERGLRGTDTQYF. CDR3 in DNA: TGCGCCAGCAGCGCCGAAAGGGGGCTACGGGGTACAGATACGCAGTATTTT.

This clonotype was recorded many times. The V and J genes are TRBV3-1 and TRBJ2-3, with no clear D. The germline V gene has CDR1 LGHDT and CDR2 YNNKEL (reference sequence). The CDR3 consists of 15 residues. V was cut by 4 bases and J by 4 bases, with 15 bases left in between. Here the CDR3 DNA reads TGTGCCAGCAGCCGTCGGATGCAAATAGCAGATACGCAGTATTTT. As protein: CASSRRMQIADTQYF.

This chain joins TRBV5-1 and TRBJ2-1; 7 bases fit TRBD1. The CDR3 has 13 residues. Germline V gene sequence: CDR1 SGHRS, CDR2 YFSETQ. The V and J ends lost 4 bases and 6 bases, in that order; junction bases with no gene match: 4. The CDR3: CASSVTGSNEQFF. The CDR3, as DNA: TGCGCCAGCAGCGTGACAGGGAGCAATGAGCAGTTCTTC.

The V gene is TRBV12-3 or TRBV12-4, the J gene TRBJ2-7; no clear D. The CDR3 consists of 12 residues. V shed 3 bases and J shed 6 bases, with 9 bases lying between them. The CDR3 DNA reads TGTGCCAGCAGTTTCTTCAGTGGCGAGCAGTACTTC. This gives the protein CASSFFSGEQYF.

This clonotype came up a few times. The CDR3: CASSQEQLNDEQYF. In nucleotides, the CDR3 is TGCGCCAGCAGCCAAGAGCAACTAAATGACGAGCAGTACTTC. The chain combines TRBV4-1 with TRBJ2-7; D remains ambiguous. Germline-derived CDR1 and CDR2 are MGHRA and YSYEKL. V lost 0 bases to trimming and J lost 5 bases, with 11 bases between them. The length of the CDR3 is 14 residues.

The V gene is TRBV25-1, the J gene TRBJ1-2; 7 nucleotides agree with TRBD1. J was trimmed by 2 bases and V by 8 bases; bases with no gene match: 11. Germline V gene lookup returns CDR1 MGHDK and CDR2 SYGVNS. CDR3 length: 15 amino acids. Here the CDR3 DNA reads TGTGCCAGCGGCCCGGAAGGGGGCGCGAACTATGGCTACACCTTC. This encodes CASGPEGGANYGYTF.

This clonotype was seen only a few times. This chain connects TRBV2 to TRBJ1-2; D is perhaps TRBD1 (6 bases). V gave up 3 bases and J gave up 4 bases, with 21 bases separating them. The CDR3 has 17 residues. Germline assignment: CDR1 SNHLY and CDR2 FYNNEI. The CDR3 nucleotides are TGTGCCAGCAGTGAGGGGGGGGGCGAGGGTCTCTCCTATGGCTACACCTTC. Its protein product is CASSEGGGEGLSYGYTF.

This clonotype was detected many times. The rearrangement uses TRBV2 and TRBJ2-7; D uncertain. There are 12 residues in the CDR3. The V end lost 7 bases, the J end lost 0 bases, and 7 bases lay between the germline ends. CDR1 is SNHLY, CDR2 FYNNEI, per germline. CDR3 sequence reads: CASTRLSYEQYF. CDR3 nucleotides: TGTGCCAGCACCAGGCTCTCCTACGAGCAGTACTTC.

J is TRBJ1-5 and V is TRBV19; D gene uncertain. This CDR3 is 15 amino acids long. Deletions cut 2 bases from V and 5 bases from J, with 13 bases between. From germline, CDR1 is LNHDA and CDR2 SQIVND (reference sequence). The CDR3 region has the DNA TGTGCCAGTAGTATAAGTGGTATCGGGTATCAGCCCCAGCATTTT. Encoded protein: CASSISGIGYQPQHF.